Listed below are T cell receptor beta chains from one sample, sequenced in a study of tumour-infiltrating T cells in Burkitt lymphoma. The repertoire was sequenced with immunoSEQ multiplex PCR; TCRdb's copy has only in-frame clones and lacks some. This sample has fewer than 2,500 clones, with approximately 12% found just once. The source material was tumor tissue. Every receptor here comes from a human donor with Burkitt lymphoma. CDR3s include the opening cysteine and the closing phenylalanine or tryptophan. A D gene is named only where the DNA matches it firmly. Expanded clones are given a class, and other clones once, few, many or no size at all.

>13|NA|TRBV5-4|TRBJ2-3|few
TGTGCCAGCAGCAGGACAGCCACAGATACGCAGTATTTT
CASSRTATDTQYF
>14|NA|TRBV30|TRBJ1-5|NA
TGTGCCTGGAGTGGGGGGTATAGCAATCAGCCCCAGCATTTT
CAWSGGYSNQPQHF
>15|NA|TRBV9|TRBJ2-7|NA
TGTGCCAGCAGCGCCTGGTCGGGCGGAACCTACGAGCAGTACTTC
CASSAWSGGTYEQYF
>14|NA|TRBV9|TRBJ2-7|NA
TGTGCCAGCAGCGTAGGCAGTGGTAGTTACGAGCAGTACTTC
CASSVGSGSYEQYF
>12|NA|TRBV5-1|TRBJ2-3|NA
TGCGCCAGCAGCTTTGCGGGGGATACGCAGTATTTT
CASSFAGDTQYF
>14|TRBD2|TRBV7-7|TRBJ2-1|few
TGTGCTAGCAGCTTCGGCGGGGGAGCCAATGAGCAGTTCTTC
CASSFGGGANEQFF
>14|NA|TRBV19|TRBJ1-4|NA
TGTGCCAGTAGTATGGGGCGGGGGCAGGAAAAACTGTTTTTT
CASSMGRGQEKLFF
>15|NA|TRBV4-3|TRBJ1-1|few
TGCGCCAGCAGCCATGATTTTGCCGGGAGCACTGAAGCTTTCTTT
CASSHDFAGSTEAFF
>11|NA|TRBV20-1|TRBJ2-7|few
TGCAGTGCTAGAGATGGAACCGAGCAGTACTTC
CSARDGTEQYF
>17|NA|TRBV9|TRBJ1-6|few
TGTGCCAGCAGCGTAGCCCAGGGTTTTTCCTATAATTCACCCCTCCACTTT
CASSVAQGFSYNSPLHF
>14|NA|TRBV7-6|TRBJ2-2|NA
TGTGCCAGCAGCTTAGGCCTGAACACCGGGGAGCTGTTTTTT
CASSLGLNTGELFF
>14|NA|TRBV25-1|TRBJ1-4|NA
TGTGCCAGCAGTGTCGGGGGAACTAATGAAAAACTGTTTTTT
CASSVGGTNEKLFF
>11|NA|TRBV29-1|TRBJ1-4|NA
TGCAGCGTTGGGGATAATGAAAAACTGTTTTTT
CSVGDNEKLFF
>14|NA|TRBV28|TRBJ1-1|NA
TGTGCCAGCAGACCGGGACACCTAGGACCTGAAGCTTTTTTT
CASRPGHLGPEAFF
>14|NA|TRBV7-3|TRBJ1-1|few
TGTGCCAGCAGCTTAAAGGGGGGGACCACTGAAGCTTTCTTT
CASSLKGGTTEAFF
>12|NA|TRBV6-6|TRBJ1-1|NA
TGTGCCGGCGGGAGGTTCGGGACTGAAGCTTTCTTT
CAGGRFGTEAFF
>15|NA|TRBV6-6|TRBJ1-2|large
TGTGCCAGCAGTTACCTACAGGGTGAGGACTATGGCTACACCTTC
CASSYLQGEDYGYTF
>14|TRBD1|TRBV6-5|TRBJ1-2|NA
TGTGCCAGCAGCCCAGGGGGAGCTAACTATGGCTACACCTTC
CASSPGGANYGYTF
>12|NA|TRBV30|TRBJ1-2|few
TGTGCCTGGAAGAAGACCGGCTATGGCTACACCTTC
CAWKKTGYGYTF
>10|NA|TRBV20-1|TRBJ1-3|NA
TGCAGTGCAAGAGGAAACACCATATATTTT
CSARGNTIYF
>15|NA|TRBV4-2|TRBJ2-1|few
TGTGCCAGCAGCCAAGGGGAGGGGGGGGACAATGAGCAGTTCTTC
CASSQGEGGDNEQFF
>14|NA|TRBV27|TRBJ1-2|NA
TGTGCCAGCAGTTTAAGGGAGGGTATGTGGGGCTACACCTTC
CASSLREGMWGYTF
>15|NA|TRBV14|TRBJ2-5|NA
TGTGCCAGCAGCCAACAGGGGCTAGCTTTTGAGACCCAGTACTTC
CASSQQGLAFETQYF
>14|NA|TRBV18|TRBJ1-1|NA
TGTGCCAGCTCATCCTTAAGGGAAGGGACTGAAGCTTTCTTT
CASSSLREGTEAFF
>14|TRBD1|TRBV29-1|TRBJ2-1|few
TGCAGCGTGGAGGGGACAGGATTCTACAATGAGCAGTTCTTC
CSVEGTGFYNEQFF
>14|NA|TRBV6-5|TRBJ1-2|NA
TGTGCCAGCAGTGAGAGCCAGGGCCGCTATGGCTACACCTTC
CASSESQGRYGYTF
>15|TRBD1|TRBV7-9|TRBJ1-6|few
TGTGCCAGCATCACCGGGGACAGGGTGAGCTCACCCCTCCACTTT
CASITGDRVSSPLHF
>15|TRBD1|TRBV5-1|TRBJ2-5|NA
TGCGCCAGCAGCACACCGGGACAGGGTGGGGAGACCCAGTACTTC
CASSTPGQGGETQYF
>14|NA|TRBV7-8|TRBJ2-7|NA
TGTGCCAGCAGCTTACTGGCAGGGACCTACGAGCAGTACTTC
CASSLLAGTYEQYF
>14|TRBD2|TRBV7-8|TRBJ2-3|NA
TGTGCCAGCCACGACGGGGGGATGACAGATACGCAGTATTTT
CASHDGGMTDTQYF
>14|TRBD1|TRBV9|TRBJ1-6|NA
TGTGCCAGCAGCATGGGACAGAAAAATTCACCCCTCCACTTT
CASSMGQKNSPLHF
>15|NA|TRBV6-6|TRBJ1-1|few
TGTGCCAGCAGTTACAATCAGGGGATCGACACTGAAGCTTTCTTT
CASSYNQGIDTEAFF
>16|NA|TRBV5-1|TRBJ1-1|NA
TGCGCCAGCAGCTTGACGCAAGGGGAAGGGATCACTGAAGCTTTCTTT
CASSLTQGEGITEAFF
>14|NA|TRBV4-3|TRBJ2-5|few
TGCGCCAGCAGCCAAGATCAGGATGGAGAGACCCAGTACTTC
CASSQDQDGETQYF
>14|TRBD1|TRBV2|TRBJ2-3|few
TGTGCCAGCAGGGTAGGACAGGGCACAGATACGCAGTATTTT
CASRVGQGTDTQYF
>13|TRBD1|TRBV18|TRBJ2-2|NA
TGTGCCAGCTCAGCAACAGGGGCCGGGGAGCTGTTTTTT
CASSATGAGELFF
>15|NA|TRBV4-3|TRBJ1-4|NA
TGCGCCAGCAGCCAAGGAGGGGCAACTAATGAAAAACTGTTTTTT
CASSQGGATNEKLFF
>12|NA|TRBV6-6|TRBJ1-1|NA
TGTGCCAGCAGTTTTGGGAGGGGGGTAGCTTTCTTT
CASSFGRGVAFF
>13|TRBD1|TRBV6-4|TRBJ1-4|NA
TGTGCCAGCAGCAGACAGGGTGGCGAAAAACTGTTTTTT
CASSRQGGEKLFF
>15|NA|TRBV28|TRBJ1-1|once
TGTGCCAGCAGTTTACCGGGGACACTGAACACTGAAGCTTTCTTT
CASSLPGTLNTEAFF
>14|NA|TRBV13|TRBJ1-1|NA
TGTGCCAGCAGCTTAGGAGACCGGAGATATGAAGCTTTCTTT
CASSLGDRRYEAFF
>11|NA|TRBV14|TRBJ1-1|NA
TGTGCCAGCAGCCAAGGAGGGGAGGCTTTCTTT
CASSQGGEAFF
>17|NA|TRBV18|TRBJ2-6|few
TGTGCCAGCTCACCCGAGGACATTCGCTCTGGGGCCAACGTCCTGACTTTC
CASSPEDIRSGANVLTF
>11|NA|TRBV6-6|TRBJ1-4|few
TGTGCCAGCAGTCTTAATGAAAAACTGTTTTTT
CASSLNEKLFF
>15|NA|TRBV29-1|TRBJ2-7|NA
TGCAGCGTTGAGCTTTCCGGGCAGTCCCCCTACGAGCAGTACTTC
CSVELSGQSPYEQYF